The clone carrying this T cell receptor beta chain was detected many times. The target antigen is unknown. The data stem from a study of neurological immune-mediated disorders. Study-level points and caveats: Multiple sclerosis was found to have the least TCR clonal expansion, below healthy controls, and HTLV-1-associated myelopathy the most. Grouping of repertoires by phylogeny put those of 18 of 34 multiple sclerosis patients into a single related-CDR3 cluster, a possible signature. No CDR3 amino acid sequences recurred among expanded clones across subjects, suggesting private repertoires in all groups.

Germline V gene lookup returns CDR1 LGHDT and CDR2 YNNKEL (reference sequence). The V end was cut by 4 bases, the J end by 2 bases, with 19 bases between. The CDR3 covers 17 residues. MiXCR was run by TCRdb on the 5' RACE reads, yielding one entry per CDR3 protein. The repertoire holds more than 45,000 distinct CDR3 sequences, approximately 3.9% seen once, with less than 2% in the top ten. This chain links TRBV3-1 with TRBJ2-3; TRBD2 might be the D (5 bases). The clonotype was recovered from a man between 25 and 39 years old with multiple sclerosis. Sequenced: PBMCs. CDR3 loop: CASSLDDGSGDTDTQYF. For the CDR3, the DNA is TGTGCCAGCAGCCTTGATGATGGGAGTGGTGACACAGATACGCAGTATTTT.